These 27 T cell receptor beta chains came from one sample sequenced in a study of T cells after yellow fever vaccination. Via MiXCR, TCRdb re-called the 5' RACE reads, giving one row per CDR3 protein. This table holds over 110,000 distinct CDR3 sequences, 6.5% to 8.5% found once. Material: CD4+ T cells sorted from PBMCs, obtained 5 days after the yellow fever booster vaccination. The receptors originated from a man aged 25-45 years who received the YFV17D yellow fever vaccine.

The CDR3 here is CSASPGGGTYEQYF. The CDR3 nucleotides are TGCAGTGCTAGCCCGGGGGGGGGGACCTACGAGCAGTACTTC. The rearrangement uses TRBV20-1 and TRBJ2-7; 8 bases line up with TRBD2. This CDR3 is 14 amino acids long. The V gene end was trimmed by 3 bases and the J gene end by 2 bases; junction bases not matched to a gene: 6. Looked up from germline, CDR1 is DFQATT and CDR2 is SNEGSKA (reference sequence).

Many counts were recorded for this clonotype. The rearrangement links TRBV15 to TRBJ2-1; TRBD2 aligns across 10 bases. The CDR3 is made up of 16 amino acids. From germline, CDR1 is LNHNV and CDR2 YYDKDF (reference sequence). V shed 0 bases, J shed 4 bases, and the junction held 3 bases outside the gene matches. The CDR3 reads CATSRDLSGGYNEQFF. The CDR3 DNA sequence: TGTGCCACCAGCAGAGACCTTAGCGGGGGGTACAATGAGCAGTTCTTC. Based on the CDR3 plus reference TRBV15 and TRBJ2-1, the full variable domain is DAMVIQNPRYQVTQFGKPVTLSCSQTLNHNVMYWYQQKSSQAPKLLFHYYDKDFNNEADTPDNFQSRRPNTSFCFLDIRSPGLGDTAMYLCATSRDLSGGYNEQFFGPGTRLTVL.

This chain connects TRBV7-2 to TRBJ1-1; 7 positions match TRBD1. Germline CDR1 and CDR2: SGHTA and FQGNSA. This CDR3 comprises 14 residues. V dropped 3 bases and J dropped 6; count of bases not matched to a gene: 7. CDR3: CASSFYPGGPEAFF. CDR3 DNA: TGTGCCAGCAGCTTTTATCCAGGGGGGCCTGAAGCTTTCTTT.

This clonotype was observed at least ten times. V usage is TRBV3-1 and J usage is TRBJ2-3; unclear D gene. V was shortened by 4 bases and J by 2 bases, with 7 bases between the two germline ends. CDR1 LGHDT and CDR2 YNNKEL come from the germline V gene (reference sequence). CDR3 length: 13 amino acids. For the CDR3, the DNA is TGTGCCAGCAGCCCACTACCCACAGATACGCAGTATTTT. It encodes CASSPLPTDTQYF.

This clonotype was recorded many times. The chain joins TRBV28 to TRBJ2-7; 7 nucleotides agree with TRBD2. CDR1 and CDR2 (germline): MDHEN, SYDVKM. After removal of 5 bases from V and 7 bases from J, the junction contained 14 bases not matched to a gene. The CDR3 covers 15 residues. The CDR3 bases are TGTGCCAGCAGTCGGGAGGTAGGTACGGCTGTGGAGCAGTACTTC. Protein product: CASSREVGTAVEQYF.

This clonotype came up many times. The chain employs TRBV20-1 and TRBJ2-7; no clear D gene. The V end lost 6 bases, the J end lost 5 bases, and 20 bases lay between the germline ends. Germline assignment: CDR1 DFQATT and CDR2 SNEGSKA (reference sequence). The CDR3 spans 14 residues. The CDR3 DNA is TGCAGTGCCACTCTTCCCCGGGTCACAGACGAGCAGTACTTC. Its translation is CSATLPRVTDEQYF.

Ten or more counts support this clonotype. The CDR3 loop is CATSDFRTRGEQFF. CDR3 coding DNA: TGTGCCACCAGTGATTTTCGGACTAGGGGTGAGCAGTTCTTC. The V call is TRBV24-1, the J call TRBJ2-1; 7 bases align to TRBD2. The CDR3 covers 14 residues. Germline CDR1 KGHDR, CDR2 SFDVKD. With V trimmed by 1 base and J by 9 bases, 5 bases remained unmatched.

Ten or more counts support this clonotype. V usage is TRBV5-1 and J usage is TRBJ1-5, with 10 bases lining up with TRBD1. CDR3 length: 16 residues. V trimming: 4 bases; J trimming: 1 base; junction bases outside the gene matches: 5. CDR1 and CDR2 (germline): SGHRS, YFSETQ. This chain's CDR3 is CASSIGTGESNQPQHF. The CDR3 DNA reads TGCGCCAGCAGCATTGGGACAGGGGAGAGCAATCAGCCCCAGCATTTT.

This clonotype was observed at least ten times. DNA for the CDR3: TGTGCCAGCTGCATTTGGGGGACTAGCGGGAGGCTGGATGAGACCCAGTACTTC. It is translated as CASCIWGTSGRLDETQYF. The chain recombines TRBV5-6 with TRBJ2-5; 15 bases are a match to TRBD2. V was clipped by 7 bases and J by 5 bases; unmatched bases: 15. Germline V lookup: CDR1 SGHDT, CDR2 YYEEEE. The CDR3 is made up of 18 amino acids.

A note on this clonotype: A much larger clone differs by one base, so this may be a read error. The CDR3 spells CDSSWTSGRGPYEQYF. The DNA of the CDR3 is TGCGACAGCAGCTGGACTAGCGGGAGGGGCCCCTACGAGCAGTACTTC. This rearrangement joins TRBV5-1 to TRBJ2-7, with 15 nucleotides matching TRBD2. The germline gives CDR1 SGHRS, CDR2 YFSETQ. This CDR3 comprises 16 residues. Drawing the rest from reference TRBV5-1 and TRBJ2-7, the complete variable domain is KAGVTQTPRYLIKTRGQQVTLSCSPISGHRSVSWYQQTPGQGLQFLFEYFSETQRNKGNFPGRFSGRQFSNSRSEMNVSTLELGDSALYLCDSSWTSGRGPYEQYFGPGTRLTVT.

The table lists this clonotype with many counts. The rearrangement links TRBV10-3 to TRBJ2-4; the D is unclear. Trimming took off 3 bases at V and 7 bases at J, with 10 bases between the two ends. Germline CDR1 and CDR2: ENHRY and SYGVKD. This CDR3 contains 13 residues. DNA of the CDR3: TGTGCCATCAGTGACCCGACGAAGAACATTCAGTACTTC. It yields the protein CAISDPTKNIQYF.

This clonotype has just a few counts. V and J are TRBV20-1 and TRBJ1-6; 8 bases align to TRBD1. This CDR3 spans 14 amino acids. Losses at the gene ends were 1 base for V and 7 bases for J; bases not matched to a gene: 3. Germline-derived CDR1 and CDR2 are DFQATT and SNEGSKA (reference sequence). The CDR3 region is CSARGTGTNSPLHF. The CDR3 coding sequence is TGCAGTGCTAGAGGGACAGGGACCAATTCACCCCTCCACTTT.

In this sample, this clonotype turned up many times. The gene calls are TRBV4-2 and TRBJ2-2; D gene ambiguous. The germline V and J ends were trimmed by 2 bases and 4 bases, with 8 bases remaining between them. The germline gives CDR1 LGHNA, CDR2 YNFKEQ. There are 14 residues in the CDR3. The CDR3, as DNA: TGTGCCAGCAGCCAACTAGATGGCACCGGGGAGCTGTTTTTT. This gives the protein CASSQLDGTGELFF.

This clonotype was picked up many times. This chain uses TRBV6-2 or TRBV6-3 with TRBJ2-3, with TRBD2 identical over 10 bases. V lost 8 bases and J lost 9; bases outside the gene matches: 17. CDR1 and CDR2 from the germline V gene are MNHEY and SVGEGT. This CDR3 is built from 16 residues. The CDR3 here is CASRRTLSSGSLTQYF. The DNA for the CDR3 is TGTGCCAGCCGCCGTACCCTCTCTAGCGGGAGTTTGACGCAGTATTTT.

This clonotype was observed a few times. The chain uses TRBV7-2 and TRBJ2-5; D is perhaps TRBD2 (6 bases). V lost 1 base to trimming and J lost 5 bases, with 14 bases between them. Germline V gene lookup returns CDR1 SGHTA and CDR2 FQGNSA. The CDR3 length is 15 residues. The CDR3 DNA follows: TGTGCCAGCAGCTTAGATCCGGCGGGAACCGAGACCCAGTACTTC. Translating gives CASSLDPAGTETQYF.

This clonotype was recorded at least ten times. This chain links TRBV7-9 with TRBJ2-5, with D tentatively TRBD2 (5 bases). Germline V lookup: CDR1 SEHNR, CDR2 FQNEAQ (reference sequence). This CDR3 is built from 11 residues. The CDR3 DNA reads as TGTGGAGCGGTGAGCCAAGAGACCCAGTACTTC. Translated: CGAVSQETQYF. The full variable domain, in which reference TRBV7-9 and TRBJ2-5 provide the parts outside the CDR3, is DTGVSQNPRHKITKRGQNVTFRCDPISEHNRLYWYRQTLGQGPEFLTYFQNEAQLEKSRLLSDRFSAERPKGSFSTLEIQRTEQGDSAMYLCGAVSQETQYFGPGTRLLVL.

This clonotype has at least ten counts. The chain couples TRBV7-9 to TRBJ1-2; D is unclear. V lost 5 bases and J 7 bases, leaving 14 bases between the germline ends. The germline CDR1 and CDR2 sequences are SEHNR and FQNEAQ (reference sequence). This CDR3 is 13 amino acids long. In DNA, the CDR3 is TGTGCCAGCAGCCCGATTGGGAGATTTGGCTACACCTTC. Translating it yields CASSPIGRFGYTF.

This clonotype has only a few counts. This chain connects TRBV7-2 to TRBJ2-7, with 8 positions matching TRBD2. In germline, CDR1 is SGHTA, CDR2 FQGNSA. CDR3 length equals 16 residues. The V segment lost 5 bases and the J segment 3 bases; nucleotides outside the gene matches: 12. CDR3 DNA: TGTGCCAGCAGCCGAAGGGGACTAGACCTACTCTACGAGCAGTACTTC. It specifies CASSRRGLDLLYEQYF.

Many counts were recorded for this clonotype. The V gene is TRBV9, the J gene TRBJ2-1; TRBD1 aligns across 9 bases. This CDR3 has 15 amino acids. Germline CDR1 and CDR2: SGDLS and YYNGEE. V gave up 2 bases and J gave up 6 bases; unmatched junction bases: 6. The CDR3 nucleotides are TGTGCCAGCAGCGTTCGGACAGGGGTAGGCAATGAGCAGTTCTTC. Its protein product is CASSVRTGVGNEQFF.

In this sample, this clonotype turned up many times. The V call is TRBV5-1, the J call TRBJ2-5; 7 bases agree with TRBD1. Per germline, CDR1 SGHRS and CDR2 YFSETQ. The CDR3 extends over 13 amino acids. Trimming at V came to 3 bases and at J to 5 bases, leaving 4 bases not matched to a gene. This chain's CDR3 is CASSYRGAETQYF. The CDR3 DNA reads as TGCGCCAGCAGCTACAGGGGCGCGGAGACCCAGTACTTC.

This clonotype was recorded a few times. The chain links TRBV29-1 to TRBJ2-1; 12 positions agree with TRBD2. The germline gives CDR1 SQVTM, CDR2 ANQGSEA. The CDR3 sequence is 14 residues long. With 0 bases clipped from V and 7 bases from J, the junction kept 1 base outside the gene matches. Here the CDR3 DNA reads TGCAGCGTTGAAGATCTAGCGGGAGGGAATGAGCAGTTCTTC. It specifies CSVEDLAGGNEQFF.

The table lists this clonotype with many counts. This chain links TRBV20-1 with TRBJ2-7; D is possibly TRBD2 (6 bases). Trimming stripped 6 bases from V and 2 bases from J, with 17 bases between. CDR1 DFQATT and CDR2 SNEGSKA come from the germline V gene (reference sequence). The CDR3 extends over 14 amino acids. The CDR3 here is CSAIGRDFTYEQYF. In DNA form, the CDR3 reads TGCAGTGCCATTGGGCGGGACTTCACCTACGAGCAGTACTTC.

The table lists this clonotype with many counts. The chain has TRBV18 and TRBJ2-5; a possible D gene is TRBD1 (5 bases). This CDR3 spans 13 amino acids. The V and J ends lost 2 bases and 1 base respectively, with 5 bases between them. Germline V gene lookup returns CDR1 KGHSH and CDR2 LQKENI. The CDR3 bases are TGTGCCAGCTCACCAGGGGCCCAAGAGACCCAGTACTTC. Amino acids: CASSPGAQETQYF.

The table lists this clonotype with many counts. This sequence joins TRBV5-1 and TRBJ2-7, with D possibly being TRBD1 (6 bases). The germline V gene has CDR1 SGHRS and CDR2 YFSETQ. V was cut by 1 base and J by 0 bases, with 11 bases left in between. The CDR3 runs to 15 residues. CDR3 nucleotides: TGCGCCAGCAGCTTGTCCGCAGGGGACTCCTACGAGCAGTACTTC. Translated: CASSLSAGDSYEQYF. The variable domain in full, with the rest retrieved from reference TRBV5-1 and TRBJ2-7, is KAGVTQTPRYLIKTRGQQVTLSCSPISGHRSVSWYQQTPGQGLQFLFEYFSETQRNKGNFPGRFSGRQFSNSRSEMNVSTLELGDSALYLCASSLSAGDSYEQYFGPGTRLTVT.

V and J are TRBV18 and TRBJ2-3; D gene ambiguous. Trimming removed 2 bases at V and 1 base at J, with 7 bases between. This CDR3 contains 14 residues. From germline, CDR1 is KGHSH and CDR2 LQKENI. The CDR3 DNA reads TGTGCCAGCTCACCATCAACTGGCACAGATACGCAGTATTTT. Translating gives CASSPSTGTDTQYF.

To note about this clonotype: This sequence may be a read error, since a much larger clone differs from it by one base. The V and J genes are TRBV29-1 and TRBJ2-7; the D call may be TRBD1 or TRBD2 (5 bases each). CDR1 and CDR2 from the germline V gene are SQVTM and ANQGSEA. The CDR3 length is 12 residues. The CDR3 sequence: CNIYQTEGEQYF. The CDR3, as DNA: TGCAACATCTACCAGACAGAGGGCGAGCAGTACTTC.

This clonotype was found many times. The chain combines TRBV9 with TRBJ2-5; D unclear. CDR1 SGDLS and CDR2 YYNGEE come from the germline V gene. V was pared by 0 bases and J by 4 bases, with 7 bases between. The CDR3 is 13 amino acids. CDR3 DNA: TGTGCCAGCAGCGTAGCGGTGAGAGAGACCCAGTACTTC. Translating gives CASSVAVRETQYF.